The 3 T cell receptor beta chains presented below share a single source sample, sequenced in a study of response to subunit inactivated influenza vaccine. TCRdb reanalysed the RT-PCR reads using MiXCR and keeps one entry per CDR3 protein. This table holds roughly 570,000 distinct CDR3 sequences, 14% found once. The specimen was PBMCs from blood, collected less than 13 days after vaccination. The receptors stem from a man aged 50 or older who received an inactivated influenza vaccine.

This clonotype was recorded a few times. The chain uses TRBV4-2 and TRBJ2-5, with D uncertain. V dropped 1 base and J dropped 2 bases, with 8 bases sitting between them. The CDR3 totals 14 residues. Germline-derived CDR1 and CDR2 are LGHNA and YNFKEQ. CDR3 sequence reads: CASSQVQRQETQYF. The CDR3 DNA sequence: TGTGCCAGCAGCCAAGTACAACGGCAAGAGACCCAGTACTTC.

The chain recombines TRBV7-9 with TRBJ1-2, with 7 bases aligning to TRBD1. Trimming removed 1 base from V and 6 bases from J; junction bases left unmatched: 2. Germline lookup yields CDR1 SEHNR and CDR2 FQNEAQ (reference sequence). The CDR3 runs to 13 residues. The CDR3 DNA reads as TGTGCCAGCAGCTTAGTACAGGGGCATGGCTACACCTTC. It translates to CASSLVQGHGYTF.

This sequence joins TRBV30 and TRBJ2-5, with D uncertain. The CDR3 extends over 13 amino acids. Germline assignment: CDR1 GTSNPN and CDR2 SVGIG (reference sequence). Trimming removed 8 bases at V and 5 bases at J, with 18 bases between. The CDR3 protein is CASSDRLLETQYF. CDR3 nucleotide sequence: TGTGCCAGTTCAGATCGGCTACTGGAGACCCAGTACTTC. The complete variable domain, with remaining parts taken from reference TRBV30 and TRBJ2-5, reads SQTIHQWPATLVQPVGSPLSLECTVEGTSNPNLYWYRQAAGRGLQLLFYSVGIGQISSEVPQNLSASRPQDRQFILSSKKLLLSDSGFYLCASSDRLLETQYFGPGTRLLVL.